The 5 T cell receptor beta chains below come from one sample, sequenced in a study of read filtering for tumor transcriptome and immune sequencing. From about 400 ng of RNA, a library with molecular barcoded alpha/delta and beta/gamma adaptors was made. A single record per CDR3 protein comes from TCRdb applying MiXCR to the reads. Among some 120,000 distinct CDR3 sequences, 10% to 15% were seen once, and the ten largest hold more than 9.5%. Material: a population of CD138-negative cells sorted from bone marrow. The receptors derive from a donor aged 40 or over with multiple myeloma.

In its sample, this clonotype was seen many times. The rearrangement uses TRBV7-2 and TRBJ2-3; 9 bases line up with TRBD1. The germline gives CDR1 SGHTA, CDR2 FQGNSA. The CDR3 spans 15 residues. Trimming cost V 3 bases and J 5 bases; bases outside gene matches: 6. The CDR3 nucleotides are TGTGCCAGCAGCTTGGGGGGACAGGGAGTAGATACGCAGTATTTT. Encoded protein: CASSLGGQGVDTQYF.

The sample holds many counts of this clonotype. In DNA, the CDR3 is TGTGCCACCAGTGATTCCACAGGGGGCAATCAGCCCCAGCATTTT. Translating gives CATSDSTGGNQPQHF. The chain recombines TRBV24-1 with TRBJ1-5; 7 bases are shared with TRBD1. Germline loops: CDR1 KGHDR, CDR2 SFDVKD. V was clipped by 2 bases and J by 2 bases; unmatched bases: 2. CDR3 length equals 15 residues.

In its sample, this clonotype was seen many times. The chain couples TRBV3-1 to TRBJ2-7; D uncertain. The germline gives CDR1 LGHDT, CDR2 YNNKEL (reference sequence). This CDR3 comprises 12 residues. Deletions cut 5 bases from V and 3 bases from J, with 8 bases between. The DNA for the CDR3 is TGTGCCAGCAGCTCCCTGATCTACGAGCAGTACTTC. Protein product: CASSSLIYEQYF.

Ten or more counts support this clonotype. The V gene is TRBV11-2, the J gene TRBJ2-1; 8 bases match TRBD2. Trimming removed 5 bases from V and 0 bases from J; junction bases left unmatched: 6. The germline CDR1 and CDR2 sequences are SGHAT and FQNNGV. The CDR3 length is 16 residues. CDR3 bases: TGTGCCAGCAGCCTCCGGCGGGAGGTCTCCTACAATGAGCAGTTCTTC. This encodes CASSLRREVSYNEQFF.

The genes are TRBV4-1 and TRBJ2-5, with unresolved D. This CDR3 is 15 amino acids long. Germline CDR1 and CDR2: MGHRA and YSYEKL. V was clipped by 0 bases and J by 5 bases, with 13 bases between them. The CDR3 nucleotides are TGCGCCAGCAGCCAAGATGGTATCTTTGGGGAGACCCAGTACTTC. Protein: CASSQDGIFGETQYF.